Below, 8 T cell receptor beta chains from the same sample are listed, as sequenced in a study of blood T cell repertoires in COVID-19. Produced via immunoSEQ multiplex PCR; TCRdb's table is partial and in-frame only. Of about 200,000 clones in the sample, about 80% were seen once. Material: PBMCs or T cells enriched from blood (not recorded which). The origin of the receptors is a man aged 35 to 55 who had recovered from COVID-19.

The chain has TRBV27 and TRBJ1-6, with 9 positions matching TRBD1. V dropped 5 bases and J dropped 9; count of bases not matched to a gene: 17. From germline, CDR1 is MNHEY and CDR2 SMNVEV (reference sequence). There are 18 residues in the CDR3. DNA for the CDR3: TGTGCCAGCAGTCCGCGATTGACAGGGGGGTCGTTTAGTTCACCCCTCCACTTT. Its translation: CASSPRLTGGSFSSPLHF.

The genes are TRBV28 and TRBJ2-3, with TRBD2 identical over 9 bases. The ends lost 6 bases at V and 1 base at J; junction bases unmatched: 5. The CDR3 covers 15 residues. The germline CDR1 and CDR2 sequences are MDHEN and SYDVKM. Written as DNA, the CDR3 is TGTGCCAGCAGCCGCTCTAGCGGGGGCACAGATACGCAGTATTTT. Translating it yields CASSRSSGGTDTQYF.

The CDR3 spells CASRQGVAGNTIYF. In nucleotides, the CDR3 is TGTGCCAGCAGACAGGGGGTGGCTGGAAACACCATATATTTT. This chain joins TRBV21-1 and TRBJ1-3; the tabulated D call, TRBD1, remains unverified against the DNA. TRBV21-1 is a pseudogene segment. The CDR3 is 14 amino acids.

This chain links TRBV5-1 with TRBJ1-5; TRBD1 aligns across 8 bases. The CDR3 has 15 amino acids. In germline, CDR1 is SGHRS, CDR2 YFSETQ. J was trimmed by 0 bases and V by 4 bases; bases with no gene match: 3. In DNA, the CDR3 is TGCGCCAGCAGCCCCGGGACAGGTAGCAATCAGCCCCAGCATTTT. Amino acid sequence: CASSPGTGSNQPQHF.

The gene calls are TRBV5-4 and TRBJ1-2; D remains unclear. V lost 3 bases to trimming and J lost 2 bases, with 11 bases between them. Looked up from germline, CDR1 is SGHNT and CDR2 is YYREEE (reference sequence). The CDR3 has 14 residues. The CDR3 loop is CASSYEGWNYGYTF. The CDR3 DNA follows: TGTGCCAGCAGCTATGAGGGCTGGAACTATGGCTACACCTTC.

This clone was observed once. The rearrangement joins TRBV6-5 to TRBJ1-2, with D possibly being TRBD1 (6 bases). Germline loops: CDR1 MNHEY, CDR2 SVGAGI. The V end was cut by 6 bases, the J end by 4 bases, with 18 bases between. The CDR3 runs to 15 residues. CDR3 loop: CASSPHGGGGYGYTF. The CDR3 nucleotides are TGTGCCAGCAGCCCACACGGCGGGGGCGGCTATGGCTACACCTTC.

In regard to this clone: Additional DNA sequences in this sample encode the identical CDR3. J is TRBJ2-7 and V is TRBV18, with D perhaps TRBD2 (6 bases). V was cut by 3 bases and J by 5 bases, with 8 bases left in between. CDR1 and CDR2 (germline): KGHSH, LQKENI. CDR3 size: 12 residues. CDR3 in amino acids: CASSPSGDEQYF. As DNA, the CDR3 is TGTGCCAGCTCACCCTCGGGGGACGAGCAGTACTTC.

This sequence joins TRBV6-5 and TRBJ1-3, with D tentatively TRBD1 (6 bases). Germline-derived CDR1 and CDR2 are MNHEY and SVGAGI. CDR3 length equals 15 residues. Deletions cut 5 bases from V and 4 bases from J, with 15 bases between. The DNA of the CDR3 is TGTGCCAGCAGTAGCGGGACCACAGGGGGAAACACCATATATTTT. This sequence encodes CASSSGTTGGNTIYF.